A single TCR beta chain is shown here with its context. This sample was taken from a study of cytomegalovirus exposure and HLA in healthy donors. The PCR had 60 Vbeta and 13 Jbeta primers. Data came from immunoSEQ multiplex PCR; TCRdb stores just in-frame clones and leaves some out. The table has 200,000 to 250,000 clones, approximately 84% seen once. Sequences were obtained from PBMCs. The clonotype originates from a woman in her 40s in good health and CMV-seronegative.

The CDR3 sequence is CASSSRRQGGNEQYF. The CDR3 DNA reads TGTGCCAGCAGTTCCCGCCGACAGGGGGGAAACGAGCAGTACTTC. This sequence joins TRBV28 and TRBJ2-7; 9 bases line up with TRBD1. The CDR3 consists of 15 residues. Germline V gene data show CDR1 as MDHEN and CDR2 as SYDVKM. Unmatched junction bases numbered 9, after V lost 4 bases and J lost 5 bases. Full variable domain (missing parts from reference TRBV28 and TRBJ2-7): DVKVTQSSRYLVKRTGEKVFLECVQDMDHENMFWYRQDPGLGLRLIYFSYDVKMKEKGDIPEGYSVSREKKERFSLILESASTNQTSMYLCASSSRRQGGNEQYFGPGTRLTVT.